A single sample is the source of the 9 T cell receptor beta chains below, sequenced in a study of vaccination and CD4 T cells after COVID-19. Cultured CD4+ T cell DNA underwent sequencing with the Oncomine TCR Beta short-read assay. Each CDR3 protein gets one entry after TCRdb re-called the PCR reads with MiXCR. The sample lists 9,500 to 15,000 distinct CDR3 sequences; around 21% were seen once. This sample's treatment: roughly 10-day PBMC culture with coronavirus spike peptide pools or control peptides (ViraFEST assay). For these TCRs, the target antigens are not known. The source was CD4+ T cells from blood, cultured in vitro, collected before SARS-CoV-2 vaccination. The receptors were sampled from a human donor who received a COVID-19 vaccine.

This clonotype was counted between two and nine times. This sequence joins TRBV5-1 and TRBJ2-7; 8 bases are shared with TRBD2. CDR3 size: 14 residues. V was pared by 7 bases and J by 2 bases, with 8 bases of the junction left unmatched. Per the germline V gene, CDR1 is SGHRS and CDR2 is YFSETQ. The CDR3, as DNA: TGCGCCAGCGGAACGGCGGGGGGAACCTACGAGCAGTACTTC. Residues: CASGTAGGTYEQYF. The complete variable domain, with remaining parts taken from reference TRBV5-1 and TRBJ2-7, reads KAGVTQTPRYLIKTRGQQVTLSCSPISGHRSVSWYQQTPGQGLQFLFEYFSETQRNKGNFPGRFSGRQFSNSRSEMNVSTLELGDSALYLCASGTAGGTYEQYFGPGTRLTVT.

In its sample, this clonotype is medium-sized. This sequence joins TRBV6-4 and TRBJ1-1, with D perhaps matching TRBD1 (5 bases). Trimming pared 2 bases from V and 12 bases from J, leaving 19 bases between. CDR3 length: 14 amino acids. Germline V gives CDR1 MRHNA, CDR2 SNTAGT. The DNA for the CDR3 is TGTGCCAGCAGTGACGTTTTCGGGGACCCAAAAACTTTCTTT. This translates into CASSDVFGDPKTFF.

In this sample, this clonotype turned up a few times. The gene calls are TRBV20-1 and TRBJ2-1; D perhaps matches TRBD2 (5 bases). This CDR3 spans 12 amino acids. Trimming took off 7 bases at V and 7 bases at J, with 14 bases between the two ends. Germline values: CDR1 DFQATT, CDR2 SNEGSKA (reference sequence). The chain's CDR3 is CSVRPPGNEQFF. The CDR3 bases are TGCAGTGTCAGACCCCCGGGGAATGAGCAGTTCTTC.

V is TRBV5-4 and J is TRBJ1-1; D ambiguous. This CDR3 region has 13 residues. Trimming stripped 0 bases from V and 5 bases from J, with 8 bases between. The germline CDR1 and CDR2 sequences are SGHNT and YYREEE (reference sequence). CDR3: CASSLDRWTEAFF. In DNA form, the CDR3 reads TGTGCCAGCAGCTTGGATCGGTGGACTGAAGCTTTCTTT.

V is TRBV24-1 and J is TRBJ2-1; TRBD2 might be the D (5 bases). There are 13 residues in the CDR3. CDR1 is KGHDR and CDR2 is SFDVKD in the germline V gene. The V gene lost 9 bases and the J gene lost 10 bases, with 18 bases spanning the gap. The CDR3: CATEGLGPGEQFF. CDR3 bases: TGTGCCACCGAGGGCCTAGGACCCGGAGAGCAGTTCTTC.

The V and J genes are TRBV7-9 and TRBJ1-4, with D possibly matching TRBD1 (5 bases). Trimming left V 3 bases short and J 8 bases short, with 13 bases between. Per the germline V gene, CDR1 is SEHNR and CDR2 is FQNEAQ (reference sequence). The CDR3 totals 14 residues. The CDR3 DNA is TGTGCCAGCAGCTTGAGCAGGGCAGGCGAAAAACTGTTTTTT. Residues: CASSLSRAGEKLFF.

This clonotype was counted a few times. The V and J genes are TRBV24-1 and TRBJ1-2; D is undetermined. Looked up from germline, CDR1 is KGHDR and CDR2 is SFDVKD. V was cut by 5 bases and J by 4 bases, with 10 bases left in between. This CDR3 is built from 13 residues. The CDR3 protein is CATSARGGYGYTF. The CDR3 DNA reads TGTGCCACCAGTGCAAGAGGTGGCTATGGCTACACCTTC.

This chain uses TRBV29-1 with TRBJ1-2; TRBD1 might be the D (5 bases). Trimming took 2 bases from V and 4 from J, leaving 11 bases between them. CDR1 and CDR2 (germline): SQVTM, ANQGSEA. The CDR3 is 13 residues long. In DNA, the CDR3 is TGCAGCGTTGAAACCGCAGGGAGCTATGGCTACACCTTC. This sequence encodes CSVETAGSYGYTF. Filled out from reference TRBV29-1 and TRBJ1-2, the complete variable domain reads SAVISQKPSRDICQRGTSLTIQCQVDSQVTMMFWYRQQPGQSLTLIATANQGSEATYESGFVIDKFPISRPNLTFSTLTVSNMSPEDSSIYLCSVETAGSYGYTFGSGTRLTVV.

This clonotype has just a few counts. The chain is built from TRBV24-1 and TRBJ1-5; TRBD1 is a possible D gene (6 bases). CDR3 length: 14 residues. Germline CDR1 KGHDR, CDR2 SFDVKD. The germline V and J ends were trimmed by 5 bases and 3 bases, with 10 bases remaining between them. CDR3 in DNA: TGTGCCACCAGTGTGGCAGGGGTCAATCAGCCCCAGCATTTT. Translation gives CATSVAGVNQPQHF.